These T cell receptor beta chains were read from a single sample in a study of blood T cell repertoires in COVID-19. Only in-frame clones appear in the TCRdb table, and some are missing; sequencing was by immunoSEQ multiplex PCR. This repertoire shows some 100,000 clones, approximately 92% found once; its top ten account for over 5.5%. Sequencing input: peripheral blood. These receptor sequences come from a man aged 45-65 years with active COVID-19. Both conserved end residues are part of each CDR3. The D gene is left open where the match is weak. Only part of the rows carry a size: once, few, many, or a class if the clone is expanded.

once TRBJ1-1 TRBV10-3 . 12 TGTGCCATCAGTGAGGGGTCAGGGGAAGCTTTCTTT CAISEGSGEAFF
. TRBJ1-4 TRBV3-1/TRBV3-2 . 15 TGTGCCAGCAGCCAAGGGCCAAGCGGAAATGAAAAACTGTTTTTT CASSQGPSGNEKLFF
. TRBJ1-2 TRBV27 . 16 TGTGCCAGCAGTCGGGCCTCTACAGGGCCTAACTATGGCTACACCTTC CASSRASTGPNYGYTF
. TRBJ2-1 TRBV4-1 TRBD1 15 TGCGCCAGCAGCAACGACTGGACAGGGAGCAATGAGCAGTTCTTC CASSNDWTGSNEQFF
. TRBJ2-1 TRBV28 . 14 TGTGCCAGCAGTTTAGGGCTTGGCCCCAATGAGCAGTTCTTC CASSLGLGPNEQFF
once TRBJ1-2 TRBV6-4 TRBD1 15 TGTGCCAGCAGTGTTGGGACAGGGGGCATAGGGGGCTACACCTTC CASSVGTGGIGGYTF
. TRBJ2-1 TRBV2 . 13 TGTGCCAGCCTTTACTCCTCCTACAATGAGCAGTTCTTC CASLYSSYNEQFF
once TRBJ2-1 TRBV19 TRBD1 15 TGTGCCAGTAGTATACCGGGACAGGGGGGCGATGAGCAGTTCTTC CASSIPGQGGDEQFF
. TRBJ1-4 TRBV2 . 14 TGTGCCAGCAGCGCAGACGGAGTTAATGAAAAACTGTTTTTT CASSADGVNEKLFF
once TRBJ1-2 TRBV27 TRBD1 16 TGTGCCAGCAGAACCCAAAGACAGGGTCCGGGCTATGGCTACACCTTC CASRTQRQGPGYGYTF
. TRBJ1-1 TRBV28 TRBD1 13 TGTGCCAGCAGTTATGACAGGGACCCTGAAGCTTTCTTT CASSYDRDPEAFF
. TRBJ1-6 TRBV5-1 . 15 TGCGCCAGCAGCTTGGGGACAGCGAATAATTCACCCCTCCACTTT CASSLGTANNSPLHF
. TRBJ1-1 TRBV7-8 . 13 TGTGCCACCACGGGGGAATCGAACACTGAAGCTTTCTTT CATTGESNTEAFF
. TRBJ1-1 TRBV5-6 TRBD1 16 TGTGCCAGCAGCTTGGCCGGCAGGGGGCAGGACACTGAAGCTTTCTTT CASSLAGRGQDTEAFF
. TRBJ1-2 TRBV9 . 15 TGTGCCAGCAGCGTAGGTGGTAGTTCTAACTATGGCTACACCTTC CASSVGGSSNYGYTF
. TRBJ2-6 TRBV28 TRBD2 17 TGTGCCAGCAGTCCACCGGGACTAGGCTCTGGGGCCAACGTCCTGACTTTC CASSPPGLGSGANVLTF
. TRBJ2-1 TRBV5-6 TRBD2 15 TGTGCCAGCAGCTTGGAGCCTAGCGGTAACAATGAGCAGTTCTTC CASSLEPSGNNEQFF
. TRBJ2-7 TRBV7-8 . 16 TGTGCCAGCAGCCCCGCCGGGGGGACACGGACCTACGAGCAGTACTTC CASSPAGGTRTYEQYF
. TRBJ1-4 TRBV6-5 TRBD1 14 TGTGCCAGCATCGGGACCCGGGACAGGGAAAAACTGTTTTTT CASIGTRDREKLFF
. TRBJ2-3 TRBV5-1 TRBD1 17 TGCGCCAGCAGCTTGGAAAGAGGGACAGGGTACACAGATACGCAGTATTTT CASSLERGTGYTDTQYF
. TRBJ2-5 TRBV11-2 . 17 TGTGCCAGCAGCTTAGATATCAGGACAGCGAATCAAGAGACCCAGTACTTC CASSLDIRTANQETQYF
. TRBJ1-3 TRBV29-1 . 14 TGCAGCGCCCAGCCGGGAGACTCTGGAAACACCATATATTTT CSAQPGDSGNTIYF
once TRBJ2-1 TRBV14 . 13 TGTGCCAGCAGCCCGGACTTCGGGGATGAGCAGTTCTTC CASSPDFGDEQFF
. TRBJ1-1 TRBV19 . 13 TGTGCCAGTAGTCCATCACAGGGAACTGAAGCTTTCTTT CASSPSQGTEAFF
. TRBJ2-3 TRBV27 . 13 TGTGCCAGCAGTTTGAGGGGCACAGATACGCAGTATTTT CASSLRGTDTQYF
. TRBJ2-5 TRBV28 TRBD1 13 TGTGCCAGCGACAGGGGGCGACGAGAGACCCAGTACTTC CASDRGRRETQYF
. TRBJ1-5 TRBV28 . 12 TGTGCCAGCAAAAGTAGTGATCAGCCCCAGCATTTT CASKSSDQPQHF
. TRBJ2-1 TRBV7-8 . 14 TGTGCCAGCAGCTTAGTAACCTCCGGGAGTGAGCAGTTCTTC CASSLVTSGSEQFF
. TRBJ1-2 TRBV12-3/TRBV12-4 TRBD1 13 TGTGCCAGCAGTTTGGTAGGGGGCAAGGGCTACACCTTC CASSLVGGKGYTF
. TRBJ2-7 TRBV18 TRBD2 14 TGTGCCAGCTCCCTGGTAGCGGGAGGGAGTGAGCAGTACTTC CASSLVAGGSEQYF
once TRBJ2-7 TRBV6-6 . 13 TGTGCCAGCACCCCCGGGAGTCCTACCGAGCAGTACTTC CASTPGSPTEQYF
. TRBJ1-5 TRBV5-6 TRBD1 16 TGTGCCAGCAGCTTAAGGGGGACAGGAAGCAATCAGCCCCAGCATTTT CASSLRGTGSNQPQHF
. TRBJ2-2 TRBV5-4 TRBD2 16 TGTGCCAGCAGCTTGGCCGTTAGCGGGAGGGGCGGGGAGCTGTTTTTT CASSLAVSGRGGELFF
few TRBJ2-7 TRBV5-6 . 14 TGTGCCAGCAGCTGGACGGGAGTCCCCTACGAGCAGTACTTC CASSWTGVPYEQYF
. TRBJ2-3 TRBV5-1 TRBD2 16 TGCGCCAGCAGTAATGAGGGACTAGCGGAAACAGATACGCAGTATTTT CASSNEGLAETDTQYF
. TRBJ2-1 TRBV28 . 11 TGTGCCAGCGTCGGAGTGGTTGAGCAGTTCTTC CASVGVVEQFF
. TRBJ1-2 TRBV18 TRBD1 14 TGTGCCAGCTCACCAGACAGGGGATTGGATGGCTACACCTTC CASSPDRGLDGYTF
. TRBJ2-2 TRBV28 . 15 TGTGCCAGCAGTTCAGGGGCGCGGAACACCGGGGAGCTGTTTTTT CASSSGARNTGELFF
. TRBJ1-1 TRBV2 . 13 TGTGCCAGCAGTGGGGGGCAGAACACTGAAGCTTTCTTT CASSGGQNTEAFF
. TRBJ2-7 TRBV19 . 16 TGTGCCAGTAGTGGAATAAAGGGGGAGCGGTTCTACGAGCAGTACTTC CASSGIKGERFYEQYF
. TRBJ2-2 TRBV4-2 . 15 TGTGCCAGCAGCCAAGAACCCAGAAACACCGGGGAGCTGTTTTTT CASSQEPRNTGELFF
. TRBJ2-1 TRBV3-1/TRBV3-2 . 16 TGTGCCAGCAGCCAAGATCAGGGACTTGATTACAATGAGCAGTTCTTC CASSQDQGLDYNEQFF
. TRBJ1-3 TRBV6-5 . 13 TGTGCCAGCAAACGGGGCTCTGGAAACACCATATATTTT CASKRGSGNTIYF
. TRBJ2-3 TRBV6-6 TRBD1 17 TGTGCCAGCAGTCGCGATCGGACAGGGACGACGACAGATACGCAGTATTTT CASSRDRTGTTTDTQYF
. TRBJ1-5 TRBV6-5 TRBD1 15 TGTGCCAGCAGTCCCGGGACAGCATACAATCAGCCCCAGCATTTT CASSPGTAYNQPQHF
. TRBJ1-2 TRBV19 TRBD1 14 TGTGCCAGTAGTATAACAGGGGCTTTCGAGGGCTACACCTTC CASSITGAFEGYTF
. TRBJ2-1 TRBV7-9 TRBD2 14 TGTGCCAGCAGCTGGAGCGGGGGATACAATGAGCAGTTCTTC CASSWSGGYNEQFF
. TRBJ1-1 TRBV6-5 . 13 TGTGCCAGCAGTCCCGGCAGGGACACTGAAGCTTTCTTT CASSPGRDTEAFF
. TRBJ2-1 TRBV19 TRBD2 15 TGTGCCAGTAGTATCGGGATAGCGGGAGTGAATGAGCAGTTCTTC CASSIGIAGVNEQFF
few TRBJ2-7 TRBV6-1 . 15 TGTGCCAGCAGTGAGACAGGCCCCAGCTCCTACGAGCAGTACTTC CASSETGPSSYEQYF